This T cell receptor beta chain appears in the sequencing data of a study of blood T cells in healthy people across ages. Through a sample-barcoded 5' primer and a J-beta primer mix, a second PCR was run for roughly 6 to 11 cycles. Each CDR3 protein is one row after TCRdb ran MiXCR on the 5' RACE reads. The table includes about 1.6 million distinct CDR3 sequences, around 36% detected once. V lost 4 bases and J lost 0, with 17 bases in between. The CDR3 length is 16 residues. Germline CDR1 SQVTM, CDR2 ANQGSEA. This clonotype was found a few times. The material sequenced was blood. This rearrangement joins TRBV29-1 to TRBJ2-3; possibly TRBD1 for D (7 bases). This receptor was identified in a woman younger than 45 in good health. In nucleotides, the CDR3 is TGCAGCGTTGCGGGGCTGGCGGGACAGAGCACAGATACGCAGTATTTT. It encodes CSVAGLAGQSTDTQYF.